This T cell receptor (beta chain) is drawn from a study of cytomegalovirus exposure and HLA in healthy donors. General study findings and limits: In vitro experiments confirmed that three CMV-associated chains were specific for CMV antigens. Subsequent analysis found a tendency for first-cohort TCR clusters to co-occur within the 110 or so validation repertoires. Cytomegalovirus status was reportedly diagnosed by the classifier with high sensitivity and specificity.

This table comes from immunoSEQ multiplex PCR, and its TCRdb copy is limited to in-frame clones, with some not included. This sample has 100,000 to 150,000 clones, with approximately 88% found just once. The study drew the donors from its roughly 120-subject validation cohort, separate from the approximately 700-subject first cohort. Worth noting for this clone: The antigen remains undetermined.

Germline V gives CDR1 SEHNR, CDR2 FQNEAQ (reference sequence). J gave up 8 bases and V 4 bases, and 5 bases lay outside the gene matches. The CDR3 covers 13 residues. Sequencing used PBMCs. The chain combines TRBV7-9 with TRBJ2-1; the match to TRBD1 covers 7 bases. This sequence was found in a man in his late teens or twenties in good health and CMV-seronegative. CDR3 sequence (DNA): TGTGCCAGCAGCTCAGACAGGGCCCATGAGCAGTTCTTC. Its protein is CASSSDRAHEQFF.